The 3 T cell receptor beta chains listed next were all sequenced from one sample in a study of T cells after yellow fever vaccination. Each CDR3 protein gets one entry after TCRdb re-called the 5' RACE reads with MiXCR. The sample contains more than 250,000 distinct CDR3 sequences, roughly 7% of which appear only once. Sequences were derived from PBMCs, sampled about 49 days after the first yellow fever vaccination. These receptor sequences come from a man between 18 and 29 years old who received the YFV17D yellow fever vaccine.

This clonotype occurred many times. V is TRBV20-1 and J is TRBJ2-3; 10 bases are a match to TRBD2. Germline CDR1 reads DFQATT; CDR2 reads SNEGSKA (reference sequence). The CDR3 sequence is 15 residues long. V gave up 4 bases and J gave up 0 bases; unmatched junction bases: 4. CDR3 region: CSATTSGRSTDTQYF. CDR3 DNA: TGCAGTGCTACGACTAGCGGGCGTAGCACAGATACGCAGTATTTT.

This clonotype was counted only a few times. This chain links TRBV4-3 with TRBJ1-1, with D possibly TRBD1 on 5 matching bases. The germline gives CDR1 LGHNA, CDR2 YSLEER. V was trimmed by 0 bases and J by 8 bases, leaving 25 bases between them. The CDR3 contains 18 residues. The CDR3 loop reads CASSQDNDYRDVPSEAFF. Here the CDR3 DNA reads TGCGCCAGCAGCCAAGATAACGACTACCGGGACGTACCGTCGGAAGCTTTCTTT.

This clonotype was counted ten times or more. CDR3 bases: TGCGCCAGCAGTAATGGATCCCGCACAGATACGCAGTATTTT. This gives the protein CASSNGSRTDTQYF. The chain links TRBV5-1 to TRBJ2-3; no firm D call. Germline assignment: CDR1 SGHRS and CDR2 YFSETQ. Trimming removed 5 bases from V and 1 base from J, with 11 bases in between. This CDR3 has 14 amino acids.